This T cell receptor beta chain came from a study of T cell changes during pregnancy in multiple sclerosis. The CDR3 totals 14 residues. V gave up 2 bases and J gave up 6 bases; unmatched junction bases: 4. Using immunoSEQ multiplex PCR, the repertoire was profiled, and TCRdb retains in-frame clones only, with some absent. The sample records 40,000 to 45,000 clones, 89% being singletons. This clone was detected once. The sample was CD4+ T cells from peripheral blood mononuclear cells, taken in the first trimester of pregnancy. The V and J genes are TRBV23-1 and TRBJ1-5; 7 bases agree with TRBD1. TRBV23-1 belongs to the ORF category, with a function that is uncertain. This sequence originates from a female donor with multiple sclerosis, enrolled in a pregnancy study. This CDR3 reads CASSQHRGCQPQHF. CDR3 nucleotides: TGCGCCAGCAGTCAACACAGGGGCTGTCAGCCCCAGCATTTT.